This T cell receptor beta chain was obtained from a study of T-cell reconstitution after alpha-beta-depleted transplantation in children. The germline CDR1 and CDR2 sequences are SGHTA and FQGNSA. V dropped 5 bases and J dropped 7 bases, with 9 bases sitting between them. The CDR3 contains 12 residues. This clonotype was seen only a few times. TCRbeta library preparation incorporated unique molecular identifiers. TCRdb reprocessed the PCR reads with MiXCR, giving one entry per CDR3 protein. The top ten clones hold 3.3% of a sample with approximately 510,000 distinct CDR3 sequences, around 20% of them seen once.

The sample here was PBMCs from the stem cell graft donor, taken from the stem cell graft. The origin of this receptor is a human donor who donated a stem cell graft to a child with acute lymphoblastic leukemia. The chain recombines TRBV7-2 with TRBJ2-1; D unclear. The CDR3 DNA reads TGTGCCAGCAGCCCCATAAGGAATGAGCAGTTCTTC. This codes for CASSPIRNEQFF. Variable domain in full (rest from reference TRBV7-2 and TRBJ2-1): GAGVSQSPSNKVTEKGKDVELRCDPISGHTALYWYRQSLGQGLEFLIYFQGNSAPDKSGLPSDRFSAERTGGSVSTLTIQRTQQEDSAVYLCASSPIRNEQFFGPGTRLTVL.